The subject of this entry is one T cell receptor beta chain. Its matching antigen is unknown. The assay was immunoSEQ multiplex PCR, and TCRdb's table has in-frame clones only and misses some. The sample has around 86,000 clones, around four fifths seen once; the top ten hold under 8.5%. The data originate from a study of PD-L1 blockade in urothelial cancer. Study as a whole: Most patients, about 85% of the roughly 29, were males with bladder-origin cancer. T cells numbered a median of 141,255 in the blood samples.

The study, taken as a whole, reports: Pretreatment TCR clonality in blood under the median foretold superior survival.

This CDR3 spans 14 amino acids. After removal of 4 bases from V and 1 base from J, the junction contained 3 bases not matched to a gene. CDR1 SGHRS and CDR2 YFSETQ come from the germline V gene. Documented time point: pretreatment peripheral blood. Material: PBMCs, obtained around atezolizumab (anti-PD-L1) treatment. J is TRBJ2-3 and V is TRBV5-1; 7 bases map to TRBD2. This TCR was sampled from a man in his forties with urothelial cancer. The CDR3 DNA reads TGCGCCAGCAGCCCCGGGAGGCGCACAGATACGCAGTATTTT. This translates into CASSPGRRTDTQYF.